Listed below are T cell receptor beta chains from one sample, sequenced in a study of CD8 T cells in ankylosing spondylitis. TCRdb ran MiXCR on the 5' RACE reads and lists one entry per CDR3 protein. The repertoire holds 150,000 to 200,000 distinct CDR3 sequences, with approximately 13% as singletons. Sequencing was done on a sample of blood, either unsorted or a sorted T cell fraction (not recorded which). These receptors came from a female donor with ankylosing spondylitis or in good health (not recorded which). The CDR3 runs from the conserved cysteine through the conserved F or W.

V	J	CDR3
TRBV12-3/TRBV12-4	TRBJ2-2	CASSPGQGNTGELFF
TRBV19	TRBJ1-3	CASKRWGALGNTIYF
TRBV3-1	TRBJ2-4	CASSPGTSGGIAKNIQYF
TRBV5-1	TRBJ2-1	CASSHGQDFGEQFF
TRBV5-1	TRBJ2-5	CASSLQGRETQYF
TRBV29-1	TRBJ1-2	CSVERTGARGYTF
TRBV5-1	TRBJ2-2	CASSLKDGSSTGELFF
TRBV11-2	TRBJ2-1	CASSLGVLSGGYNEQFF
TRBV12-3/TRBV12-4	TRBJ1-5	CASSLQDGNQPQHF
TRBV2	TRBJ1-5	CASSRDINQPQHF
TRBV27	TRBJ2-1	CASSPLGLAGGRNEQFF
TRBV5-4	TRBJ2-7	CASSSGTGSYEQYF
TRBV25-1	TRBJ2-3	CASSSPGQSTDTQYF
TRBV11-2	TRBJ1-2	CASSFRTGGVAF
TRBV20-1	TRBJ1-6	CSARVQSSYNSPLHF
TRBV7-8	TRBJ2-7	CASSLRLVVPLAYEQYF
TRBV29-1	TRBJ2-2	CSVGMLNTGELFF
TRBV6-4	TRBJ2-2	CASSPGLVGTGELFF
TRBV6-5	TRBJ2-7	CASSYSGGPYEQYF
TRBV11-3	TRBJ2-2	CASSSRNTGELFF
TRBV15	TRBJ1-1	CATSRTYSAGILSTEAFF
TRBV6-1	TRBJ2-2	CASSLPGHTGELFF